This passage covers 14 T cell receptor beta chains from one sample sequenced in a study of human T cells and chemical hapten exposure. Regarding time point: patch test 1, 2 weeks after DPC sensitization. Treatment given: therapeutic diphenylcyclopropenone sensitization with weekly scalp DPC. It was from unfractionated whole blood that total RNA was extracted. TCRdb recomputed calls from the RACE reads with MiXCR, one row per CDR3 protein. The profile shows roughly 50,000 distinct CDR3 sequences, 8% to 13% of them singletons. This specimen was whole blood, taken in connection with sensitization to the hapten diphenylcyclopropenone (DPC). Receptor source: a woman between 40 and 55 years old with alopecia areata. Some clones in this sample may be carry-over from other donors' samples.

The CDR3 protein is CSARPLLYEQYF. The CDR3 bases are TGCAGTGCTAGACCCCTCCTCTACGAGCAGTACTTC. The V gene is TRBV20-1, the J gene TRBJ2-7; no definite D call. The CDR3 has 12 amino acids. CDR1 and CDR2 from the germline V gene are DFQATT and SNEGSKA (reference sequence). Trimming took off 2 bases at V and 3 bases at J, with 8 bases between the two ends.

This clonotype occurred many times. Written as DNA, the CDR3 is TGTGCCAGCTCACCTGACTACACGGCAGATACGCAGTATTTT. Its translation is CASSPDYTADTQYF. The chain uses TRBV18 and TRBJ2-3; D possibly corresponds to TRBD2 (5 bases). The germline CDR1 and CDR2 sequences are KGHSH and LQKENI. This CDR3 region has 14 residues. V was trimmed by 3 bases and J by 4 bases, leaving 11 bases between them.

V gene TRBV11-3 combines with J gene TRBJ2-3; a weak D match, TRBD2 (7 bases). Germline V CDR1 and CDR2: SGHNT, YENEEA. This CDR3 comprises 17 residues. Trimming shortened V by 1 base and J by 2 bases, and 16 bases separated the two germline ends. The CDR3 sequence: CASSLGGASGFTDTQYF. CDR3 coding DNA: TGTGCCAGCAGCTTAGGGGGGGCTAGCGGATTCACAGATACGCAGTATTTT. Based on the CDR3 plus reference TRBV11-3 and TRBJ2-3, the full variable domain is EAGVVQSPRYKIIEKKQPVAFWCNPISGHNTLYWYLQNLGQGPELLIRYENEEAVDDSQLPKDRFSAERLKGVDSTLKIQPAELGDSAVYLCASSLGGASGFTDTQYFGPGTRLTVL.

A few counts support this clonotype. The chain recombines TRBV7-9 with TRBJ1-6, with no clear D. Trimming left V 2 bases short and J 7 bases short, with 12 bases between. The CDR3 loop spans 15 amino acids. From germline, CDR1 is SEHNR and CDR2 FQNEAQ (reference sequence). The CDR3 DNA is TGTGCCAGCAGCTTACGGGGAATCGACAATTCACCCCTCCACTTT. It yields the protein CASSLRGIDNSPLHF.

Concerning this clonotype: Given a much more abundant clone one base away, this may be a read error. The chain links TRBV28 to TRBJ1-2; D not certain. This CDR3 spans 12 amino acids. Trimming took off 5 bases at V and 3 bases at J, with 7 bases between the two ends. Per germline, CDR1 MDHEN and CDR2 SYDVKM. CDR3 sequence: CASSGLDYGYTF. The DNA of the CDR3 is TGTGCCAGCAGTGGGTTGGACTATGGCTACACCTTC.

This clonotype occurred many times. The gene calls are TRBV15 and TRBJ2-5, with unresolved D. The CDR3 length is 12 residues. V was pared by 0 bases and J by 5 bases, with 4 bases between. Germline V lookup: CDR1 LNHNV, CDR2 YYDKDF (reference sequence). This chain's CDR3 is CATSRDVETQYF. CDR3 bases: TGTGCCACCAGCAGAGACGTGGAGACCCAGTACTTC. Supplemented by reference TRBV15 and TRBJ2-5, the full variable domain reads DAMVIQNPRYQVTQFGKPVTLSCSQTLNHNVMYWYQQKSSQAPKLLFHYYDKDFNNEADTPDNFQSRRPNTSFCFLDIRSPGLGDTAMYLCATSRDVETQYFGPGTRLLVL.

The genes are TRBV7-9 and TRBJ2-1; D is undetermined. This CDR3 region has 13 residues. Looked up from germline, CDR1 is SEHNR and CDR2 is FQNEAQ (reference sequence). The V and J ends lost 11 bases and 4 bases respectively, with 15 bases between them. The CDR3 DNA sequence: TGTGCCGGGCGACTCCCGGGTTACAATGAGCAGTTCTTC. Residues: CAGRLPGYNEQFF.

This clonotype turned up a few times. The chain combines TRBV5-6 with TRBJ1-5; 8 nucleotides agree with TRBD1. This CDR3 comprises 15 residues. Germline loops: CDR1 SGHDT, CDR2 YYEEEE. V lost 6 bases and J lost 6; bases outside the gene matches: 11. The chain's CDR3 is CASKLGGTGRQPQHF. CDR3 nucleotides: TGTGCCAGCAAATTGGGAGGGACAGGACGTCAGCCCCAGCATTTT.

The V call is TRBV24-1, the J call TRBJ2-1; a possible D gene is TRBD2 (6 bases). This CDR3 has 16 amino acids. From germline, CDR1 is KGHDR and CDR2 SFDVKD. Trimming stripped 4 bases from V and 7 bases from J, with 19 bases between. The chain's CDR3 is CATSEGASDIRNEQFF. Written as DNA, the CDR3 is TGTGCCACCAGTGAGGGTGCTAGCGACATTCGTAATGAGCAGTTCTTC.

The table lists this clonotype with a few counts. The CDR3, as DNA: TGTGCCAGCAGCGTAGGCCAGGGGGCATTCTACGAGCAGTACTTC. Protein sequence: CASSVGQGAFYEQYF. J is TRBJ2-7 and V is TRBV9; 8 bases map to TRBD1. This CDR3 comprises 15 residues. V was pared by 0 bases and J by 3 bases, with 5 bases of the junction left unmatched. Germline lookup yields CDR1 SGDLS and CDR2 YYNGEE.

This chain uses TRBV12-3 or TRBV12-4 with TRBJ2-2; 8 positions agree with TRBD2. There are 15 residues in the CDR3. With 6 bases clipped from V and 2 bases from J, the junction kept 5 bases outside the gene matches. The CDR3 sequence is CASRPGGTNTGELFF. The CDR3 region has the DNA TGTGCCAGCAGACCGGGAGGGACTAACACCGGGGAGCTGTTTTTT.

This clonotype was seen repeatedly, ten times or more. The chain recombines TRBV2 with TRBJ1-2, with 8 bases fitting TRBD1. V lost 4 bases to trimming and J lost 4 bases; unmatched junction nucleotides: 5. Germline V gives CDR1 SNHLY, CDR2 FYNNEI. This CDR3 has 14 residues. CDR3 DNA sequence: TGTGCCAGCAGTGGACTGACAGGGGTCTATGGCTACACCTTC. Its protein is CASSGLTGVYGYTF.

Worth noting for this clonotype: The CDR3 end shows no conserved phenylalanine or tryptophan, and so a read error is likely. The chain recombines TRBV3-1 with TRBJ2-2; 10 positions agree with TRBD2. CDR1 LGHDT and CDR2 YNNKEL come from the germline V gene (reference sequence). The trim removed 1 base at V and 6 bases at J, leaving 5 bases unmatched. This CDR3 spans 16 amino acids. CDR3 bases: TGTGCCAGCAGCCAAGCAACTAGCGGGAAGGCCGGGGAGCTGTTTCTT. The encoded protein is CASSQATSGKAGELFL.

The CDR3 DNA sequence: TGTGCCACCAGCCCCGAGACAGCTTCCTACGAGCAGTACTTC. Its translation is CATSPETASYEQYF. The V gene is TRBV24-1, the J gene TRBJ2-7, with D perhaps TRBD1 (5 bases). Germline V gene lookup returns CDR1 KGHDR and CDR2 SFDVKD. Trimming shortened V by 7 bases and J by 1 base, and 13 bases separated the two germline ends. The CDR3 loop spans 14 amino acids.